This TCR beta chain was retrieved from a study of CD8+ T cells in alopecia areata (dated by TCRdb to the late 2010s). Concerning the study at large: Treated patients were enrolled in an open-label pilot trial of oral tofacitinib, 5 to 10 mg twice daily, for moderate-to-severe alopecia areata. Tofacitinib was administered for 6 to 18 months, and 6 months of follow-up off drug were then conducted to assess delayed response and recurrence. To study T cell clonal expansion in alopecia areata, the researchers applied high-throughput TCRbeta sequencing to both the C3H/HeJ mouse model and human patients. Scalp tissue and sorted CD4+ and CD8+ peripheral blood T cells from patchy and totalis/universalis alopecia areata patients and from healthy controls were covered by human TCRbeta sequencing. Biopsies were taken from tofacitinib-treated patients at baseline and again at 4 and 24 weeks into treatment, and several of those patients also had a later scalp biopsy. Scalp clonality was compared among normal scalp (n=4), patchy alopecia areata scalp (n=8), and alopecia totalis/universalis scalp (n=8). RNA was extracted with the PAXgene miRNA kit for fixed scalp, the miRNeasy kit for PBMCs, and the RNeasy kit for mouse skin. Amplification of TCRbeta CDR3 regions was done by immunoSEQ multiplex PCR using 35 Vbeta forward primers and 13 Jbeta reverse primers.

Comment on this clone: It lacks a known antigen. It has no much larger one-base neighbor in the sample; base qualities were not kept.

Broader findings and caveats from the paper: Compared with normal scalp, lesional scalp had higher clonality and more expanded CD8+ clones, particularly in alopecia totalis/universalis, a pattern that suggests antigenic drive. Compared with mice, TCR sequences shared between patients were less clear, possibly partly because of HLA diversity across the patient population. Unlike mouse skin, where gammadelta T cells dominate, normal human skin contains resident alphabeta T cells that get sequenced too, which complicates analysis of the scalp TCR repertoire.

The intended sense of this specimen's time point label: baseline before oral tofacitinib. Lesional scalp punch biopsies and peripheral blood were collected from alopecia areata patients. After PBMCs were isolated by density centrifugation and stained for CD3, CD4 and CD8, a FACSAria was used to sort CD4+ and CD8+ T cells. The library was prepared using the immunoSEQ multiplex PCR assay. RNA was extracted from all samples and reverse transcribed into cDNA, which served as template for TCR sequencing. SuperScript III was used to make first-strand cDNA, primed with a 2:1 mix of oligo-dT and random hexamers. A synthetic immune receptor repertoire was used to measure amplification bias, and any remaining bias was corrected computationally. The source study handled its data this way. Raw reads were preprocessed for error removal, and CDR3 was defined according to IMGT conventions as running from the conserved cysteine to phenylalanine. Clonality was computed as 1 minus the Shannon entropy, with the entropy normalized by log2 of the number of productive unique TCRs. Scalp TCRbeta sequences were cross-referenced with sorted blood CD4 and CD8 repertoires so that the CD4 or CD8 identity of scalp clones could be inferred. The immuneACCESS repertoire file appears here via TCRdb, limited to in-frame rearrangements. These files lack a portion of the clones; in checked studies, under half of the deficit traces to unresolved V genes, and the cause of the others is not known. The V and J calls and the clone size are those of that table, but D and trimming were determined from the DNA. Counted in this sample were approximately 59,000 clones; around 49% of them appeared once. The ten largest clonotypes hold approximately 18% of the sample.

V and J lose 5 bases and 10 bases, and a span of 15 bases separates them. CDR1 and CDR2 are read off the germline V gene (reference sequence) as MNHEY and SMNVEV. Including cysteine and phenylalanine, the CDR3 has 13 amino acids. This entry keeps only the CDR3 DNA: 39 bases, framed from base 1. The sequence links TRBV27 to TRBJ2-1; a confident D gene designation cannot be given. This TCR came from a human donor with alopecia areata. The specimen was CD8+ T cells sorted from blood, collected at week 0. Here is the DNA: TGTGCCAGCAGTACAAACCCCGGGCTGGAGCAGTTCTTC. The translation is CASSTNPGLEQFF.